This T cell receptor beta chain is from a study of early T cells in non-severe SARS-CoV-2 infection. Study information: Unpaired chains resulted from sequencing bulk RNA of unsorted whole blood.

Unique molecular identifiers (one per individual cDNA molecule) were attached. TCRdb reprocessed the 5' RACE reads with MiXCR, giving one entry per CDR3 protein. The sample has 20,000 to 25,000 distinct CDR3 sequences, 4% seen once. Trimming removed 0 bases from V and 2 bases from J, with 11 bases in between. Germline values: CDR1 LGHDT, CDR2 YNNKEL (reference sequence). There are 17 residues in the CDR3. This clonotype was seen many times. The sequenced sample was whole blood. This receptor was obtained from an adult who was a healthcare worker with PCR-confirmed SARS-CoV-2 infection or an uninfected control (not recorded which). The chain uses TRBV3-1 and TRBJ1-6; unclear D gene. The CDR3 reads CASSQDVGGTYNSPLHF. For the CDR3, the DNA is TGTGCCAGCAGCCAAGATGTAGGCGGTACCTATAATTCACCCCTCCACTTT.